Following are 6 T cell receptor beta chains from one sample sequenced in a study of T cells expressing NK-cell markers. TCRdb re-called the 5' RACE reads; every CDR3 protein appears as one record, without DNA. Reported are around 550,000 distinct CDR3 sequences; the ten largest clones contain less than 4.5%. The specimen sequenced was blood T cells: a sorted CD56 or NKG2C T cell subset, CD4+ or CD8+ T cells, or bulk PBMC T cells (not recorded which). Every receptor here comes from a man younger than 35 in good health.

CDR3 amino acids: CASSGYRGINYGYTF. The genes are TRBV7-9 and TRBJ1-2; TCRdb outputs TRBD1, but without DNA this stays unchecked. The germline V gene encodes CDR1 SEHNR and CDR2 FQNEAQ (reference sequence). The CDR3 covers 15 residues.

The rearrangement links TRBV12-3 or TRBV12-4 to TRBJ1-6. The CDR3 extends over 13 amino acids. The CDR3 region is CASTQDYNSPLHF.

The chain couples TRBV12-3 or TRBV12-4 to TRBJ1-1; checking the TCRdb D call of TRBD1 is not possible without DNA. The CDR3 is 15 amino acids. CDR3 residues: CASSLTASMNTEAFF.

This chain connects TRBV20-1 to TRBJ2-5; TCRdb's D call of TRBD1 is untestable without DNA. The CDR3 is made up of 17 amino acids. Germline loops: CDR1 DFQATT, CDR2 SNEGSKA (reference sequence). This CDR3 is CSAREGVGDSLQETQYF.

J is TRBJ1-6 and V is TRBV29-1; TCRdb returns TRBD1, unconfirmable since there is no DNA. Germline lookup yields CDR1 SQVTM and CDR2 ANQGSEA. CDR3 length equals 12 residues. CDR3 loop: CSVEDQGGHLHF.

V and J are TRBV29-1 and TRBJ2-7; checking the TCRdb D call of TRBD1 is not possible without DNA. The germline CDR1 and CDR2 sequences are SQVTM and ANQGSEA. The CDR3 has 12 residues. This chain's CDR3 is CSVARATYEQYF.